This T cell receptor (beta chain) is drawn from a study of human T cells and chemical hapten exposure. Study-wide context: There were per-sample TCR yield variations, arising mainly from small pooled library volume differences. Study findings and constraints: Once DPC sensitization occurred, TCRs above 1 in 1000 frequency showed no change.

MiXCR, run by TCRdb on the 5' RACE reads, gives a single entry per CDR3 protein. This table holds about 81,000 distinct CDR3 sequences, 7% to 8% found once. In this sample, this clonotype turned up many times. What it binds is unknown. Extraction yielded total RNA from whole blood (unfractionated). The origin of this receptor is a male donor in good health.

The CDR3 bases are TGCGCCAGCGGGATCTCCCGGGATCAGCCCCAGCATTTT. This translates into CASGISRDQPQHF. V is TRBV5-1 and J is TRBJ1-5; D unclear. Trimming stripped 7 bases from V and 5 bases from J, with 13 bases between. The CDR3 is 13 residues long. Germline V lookup: CDR1 SGHRS, CDR2 YFSETQ.